Listed here are 4 T cell receptor beta chains from one sample, sequenced in a study of cytomegalovirus exposure and HLA in healthy donors. The data were produced by immunoSEQ multiplex PCR, yet TCRdb's version contains in-frame clones alone and is incomplete. The sample lists fewer than 200,000 clones, approximately 87% occurring once. Sequences were obtained from PBMCs. The source of these receptors is a woman aged 30 to 39 in good health and CMV-seronegative.

This chain links TRBV19 with TRBJ1-4; D is perhaps TRBD1 (6 bases). CDR1 LNHDA and CDR2 SQIVND come from the germline V gene (reference sequence). V lost 4 bases and J 0 bases, leaving 12 bases between the germline ends. CDR3 length: 16 amino acids. The CDR3 DNA sequence: TGTGCCAGTAGTACCACAGGGCTTTCAACTAATGAAAAACTGTTTTTT. This codes for CASSTTGLSTNEKLFF.

The chain is built from TRBV6-1 and TRBJ1-5, with unresolved D. There are 14 residues in the CDR3. The germline CDR1 and CDR2 sequences are MNHNS and SASEGT. The V end was cut by 0 bases, the J end by 7 bases, with 10 bases between. The CDR3 DNA follows: TGTGCCAGCAGTGAAGCAGGTTCAAAACAGCCCCAGCATTTT. This gives the protein CASSEAGSKQPQHF.

In this sample, this clone turned up once. The V and J genes are TRBV9 and TRBJ2-3; D remains unclear. Germline lookup yields CDR1 SGDLS and CDR2 YYNGEE. V dropped 2 bases and J dropped 4 bases, with 11 bases sitting between them. The CDR3 is 14 residues long. As DNA, the CDR3 is TGTGCCAGCAGCGTGTCGCTAGTCCCAGATACGCAGTATTTT. Translating gives CASSVSLVPDTQYF.

Remarks on this clone: At one boundary the junction diverges from the germline segment, which might be a read error. V gene TRBV2 combines with J gene TRBJ1-1; no reliable D call. The CDR3 totals 11 residues. The germline CDR1 and CDR2 sequences are SNHLY and FYNNEI. In nucleotides, the CDR3 is TGTGCCAGCAGTTATACTCGTCTGGGTCTCTTT. It codes for CASSYTRLGLF.